What follows are 19 T cell receptor beta chains derived from one specimen sequenced in a study of post-analysis software for immune sequencing data (dated by TCRdb to about 2015). Summary of the overall study and its limitations: Several TRBV segments, including TRBV5-6, TRBV5-1 and TRBV20-1, were significantly more frequent in patients than controls.

Their antigens are not known. The library was prepared using PCR. Sequenced on an Illumina HiSeq 2500. To reduce PCR and sequencing biases, unique molecular identifiers were built into the TCR beta cDNA libraries. TCRdb itself trimmed the public reads at Q25 with fastp, ran MiXCR and retained productive beta chains. Rows with a matching CDR3 protein are joined into one entry that keeps the most common DNA and genes. Across this sample there are approximately 360,000 distinct CDR3 sequences, with around 37% seen only once. The top ten constitute 13% of the sample. Sequenced material: blood. The receptors originated from a girl aged 10-17 years with multiple sclerosis.

Notes on this clonotype: A much larger clone sits a single nucleotide away, making a read error possible. The chain combines TRBV7-6 with TRBJ2-3; 11 bases are a match to TRBD1. V lost 5 bases, J lost 3 bases, and 4 bases stayed unmatched. The CDR3 length is 15 residues. Germline V lookup: CDR1 SGHVS, CDR2 FNYEAQ. The DNA of the CDR3 is TGTGCCAGCAGCCCATGGGACAGGGGGACAGATACGCAGTATTTT. It yields the protein CASSPWDRGTDTQYF.

The chain couples TRBV4-2 to TRBJ2-3; 9 nucleotides align to TRBD2. Trimming at V came to 0 bases and at J to 2 bases, leaving 12 bases not matched to a gene. Germline assignment: CDR1 LGHNA and CDR2 YNFKEQ. The CDR3 length is 19 residues. CDR3 DNA sequence: TGTGCCAGCAGCCAAGATTTGAGAGGTGTAGCGGGGGCCACAGATACGCAGTATTTT. Encoded protein: CASSQDLRGVAGATDTQYF.

The V gene is TRBV6-5, the J gene TRBJ1-6, with 9 bases aligning to TRBD1. V was pared by 4 bases and J by 12 bases, with 13 bases of the junction left unmatched. The CDR3 totals 16 residues. Germline V lookup: CDR1 MNHEY, CDR2 SVGAGI. In DNA, the CDR3 is TGTGCCAGCAGTTCCACTCGGCCGACAGGGGGTGTACCCCTCCACTTT. This translates into CASSSTRPTGGVPLHF.

This clonotype came up a few times. The chain couples TRBV5-1 to TRBJ1-4; possibly TRBD1 for D (6 bases). The germline V and J ends were trimmed by 4 bases and 8 bases, with 18 bases remaining between them. The CDR3 extends over 15 amino acids. Germline CDR1 SGHRS, CDR2 YFSETQ. CDR3 region: CASSPAGEFGEKLFF. In DNA form, the CDR3 reads TGCGCCAGCAGCCCGGCAGGGGAGTTTGGGGAAAAACTGTTTTTT.

The chain has TRBV11-2 and TRBJ2-3; 12 bases align to TRBD2. Germline-derived CDR1 and CDR2 are SGHAT and FQNNGV. The CDR3 length is 16 residues. V trimming: 2 bases; J trimming: 6 bases; junction bases outside the gene matches: 6. Here the CDR3 reads CASSLRLAGDSDTQYF. Here the CDR3 DNA reads TGTGCCAGCAGCTTACGACTAGCGGGGGATTCGGATACGCAGTATTTT.

The rearrangement joins TRBV2 to TRBJ2-1; no clear D. The CDR3 has 13 amino acids. V was shortened by 6 bases and J by 2 bases, with 8 bases between the two germline ends. Germline assignment: CDR1 SNHLY and CDR2 FYNNEI. CDR3 loop: CASRNRPYNEQFF. The CDR3 nucleotides read TGTGCCAGCAGGAATCGCCCCTACAATGAGCAGTTCTTC.

CDR3 sequence (DNA): TGTGCCAGCAGCTTACGGGGCCAGCCCTCCTACGAGCAGTACTTC. Translation gives CASSLRGQPSYEQYF. V usage is TRBV13 and J usage is TRBJ2-7; D may correspond to TRBD1 or TRBD2 (5 bases each). CDR3 length equals 15 residues. Trimming took off 2 bases at V and 0 bases at J, with 11 bases between the two ends. Per germline, CDR1 PRHDT and CDR2 FYEKMQ (reference sequence).

The table lists this clonotype with a few counts. At one boundary the junction diverges from the germline segment, which might be a read error. The chain joins TRBV6-6 to TRBJ2-7, with 9 bases identical to TRBD2. The CDR3 has 15 amino acids. From germline, CDR1 is MNHNY and CDR2 SVGAGI (reference sequence). CDR3: CASRGTGGGAYEQYF. The CDR3 nucleotides read TGTGCCAGCAGAGGGACTGGCGGGGGGGCCTATGAGCAGTACTTC.

Points on this clonotype: Its ends do not fully match the called genes, so a read error is possible. This chain uses TRBV4-1 with TRBJ2-1; D possibly corresponds to TRBD1 (6 bases). This CDR3 is 17 amino acids long. Germline V gene sequence: CDR1 MGHRA, CDR2 YSYEKL. CDR3 sequence: CASGQDRQGFPYNEQFF. CDR3 nucleotides: TGCGCCAGCGGCCAAGATCGGCAGGGGTTTCCCTACAATGAGCAGTTCTTC.

This clonotype was detected a few times. The rearrangement joins TRBV11-2 to TRBJ1-2; D possibly corresponds to TRBD1 (5 bases). Per the germline V gene, CDR1 is SGHAT and CDR2 is FQNNGV. CDR3 size: 16 residues. Between the trimmed V and J ends, which lost 3 bases and 5 bases, there was a span of 19 bases. DNA for the CDR3: TGTGCCAGCAGCTTCGATCATGGCGGGGCGAGGTATGGCTACACCTTC. Translating gives CASSFDHGGARYGYTF.

With respect to this clonotype: A much bigger clone sits one base away, suggesting this may be a read error. This chain uses TRBV20-1 with TRBJ2-7; 7 positions match TRBD2. Germline V gene lookup returns CDR1 DFQATT and CDR2 SNEGSKA (reference sequence). The trim removed 5 bases at V and 5 bases at J, leaving 6 bases unmatched. The CDR3 covers 12 residues. This CDR3 reads CSARGDYDEQYF. For the CDR3, the DNA is TGCAGTGCTCGGGGGGACTACGACGAGCAGTACTTC.

This clonotype has just a few counts. An end of the junction differs from the germline gene, which may be a read error. The J gene is TRBJ2-7, the V gene TRBV7-6; D is ambiguous. CDR3 length: 12 residues. The V gene's germline CDR1 is SGHVS and CDR2 FNYEAQ. The chain's CDR3 is CASSDISNEQYF. CDR3 DNA: TGTGCCAGCAGCGACATCTCCAACGAGCAGTACTTC.

J is TRBJ2-5 and V is TRBV11-2; TRBD1 matches 7 bases. Germline CDR1 and CDR2: SGHAT and FQNNGV. The V and J ends lost 5 bases and 7 bases, in that order; junction bases with no gene match: 10. The CDR3 is 14 amino acids. The CDR3 nucleotides read TGTGCCAGCAGCACCTCAGACAGGGTACGGACCCAGTACTTC. It translates to CASSTSDRVRTQYF. The whole variable domain, filled in from reference TRBV11-2 and TRBJ2-5, reads EAGVAQSPRYKIIEKRQSVAFWCNPISGHATLYWYQQILGQGPKLLIQFQNNGVVDDSQLPKDRFSAERLKGVDSTLKIQPAKLEDSAVYLCASSTSDRVRTQYFGPGTRLLVL.

The CDR3 DNA sequence: TGTGCCAGCAGCCAACCCTCCGGTGGCGGTACCAACGAGCAGTACTTC. Translation gives CASSQPSGGGTNEQYF. The chain recombines TRBV3-1 with TRBJ2-4, with D hard to call. The tail of the sequence fits TRBJ2-7 better, so the J call may be wrong. This CDR3 contains 16 residues. Germline assignment: CDR1 LGHDT and CDR2 YNNKEL (reference sequence).

This chain connects TRBV10-3 to TRBJ2-5; D call uncertain. V lost 0 bases and J lost 6, with 5 bases in between. CDR1 and CDR2 (germline): ENHRY, SYGVKD. The CDR3 consists of 12 residues. CDR3 loop: CAISESLKTQYF. CDR3 coding DNA: TGTGCCATCAGTGAGTCGTTGAAGACCCAGTACTTC.

CDR3: CASSSRVNTYTYEQYF. In DNA, the CDR3 is TGCGCCAGCAGCTCTCGGGTCAACACATACACCTACGAGCAGTACTTC. The V and J genes are TRBV5-1 and TRBJ2-7; no reliable D call. Trimming left V 3 bases short and J 2 bases short, with 18 bases between. The CDR3 runs 16 residues. Germline lookup yields CDR1 SGHRS and CDR2 YFSETQ.

This chain uses TRBV6-5 with TRBJ1-1; the D is unclear. Between the trimmed V and J ends, which lost 6 bases and 0 bases, there was a span of 8 bases. CDR1 and CDR2 from the germline V gene are MNHEY and SVGAGI. The CDR3 sequence is 13 residues long. For the CDR3, the DNA is TGTGCCAGCAGAATCCACGTGAACACTGAAGCTTTCTTT. Translated: CASRIHVNTEAFF.

The chain carries TRBV6-5 and TRBJ2-7, with TRBD2 identical over 10 bases. Germline CDR1 reads MNHEY; CDR2 reads SVGAGI. The V and J ends lost 2 bases and 5 bases, in that order; junction bases with no gene match: 9. This CDR3 contains 16 residues. The CDR3 region has the DNA TGTGCCAGCAGTTACGGCGCCGGACTAGCGGTTCACGAGCAGTACTTC. Its protein is CASSYGAGLAVHEQYF.

J is TRBJ2-1 and V is TRBV20-1, with D possibly being TRBD1 or TRBD2 (5 bases each). Germline-derived CDR1 and CDR2 are DFQATT and SNEGSKA (reference sequence). Trimming left V 3 bases short and J 0 bases short, with 12 bases between. CDR3 length: 15 residues. CDR3 sequence reads: CSASPWGNSYNEQFF. CDR3 in DNA: TGCAGTGCTAGTCCCTGGGGGAACTCCTACAATGAGCAGTTCTTC.